A selection of T cell receptor beta chains follows, all from one sample in a study of blood T cell repertoires in COVID-19. Some clones are missing from TCRdb's copy, which holds only in-frame ones; the method was immunoSEQ multiplex PCR. This sample has some 97,000 clones, with around 90% found just once. Sequenced sample: peripheral blood. The receptors here all came from a woman between 55 and 75 years old with acute or convalescent COVID-19. CDR3s include the opening cysteine and the closing phenylalanine or tryptophan. Each record gives: V gene, clone size, D gene, J gene, CDR3 protein, CDR3 DNA. The D gene is left open where the match is weak. Clone size is shown for a subset of rows, as once, few, many or a class of expanded clone.

V gene: TRBV5-6; clone size: .; D gene: .; J gene: TRBJ2-5; CDR3 protein: CASSSGTAQETQYF; CDR3 DNA: TGTGCCAGCAGCTCTGGGACTGCACAAGAGACCCAGTACTTC
V gene: TRBV2; clone size: few; D gene: TRBD1; J gene: TRBJ1-3; CDR3 protein: CASSSRGHSGNTIYF; CDR3 DNA: TGTGCCAGCAGTAGCAGGGGGCACTCTGGAAACACCATATATTTT
V gene: TRBV6-1; clone size: .; D gene: TRBD1; J gene: TRBJ1-4; CDR3 protein: CASSDRGATNEKLFF; CDR3 DNA: TGTGCCAGCAGTGACAGGGGGGCGACTAATGAAAAACTGTTTTTT
V gene: TRBV24-1; clone size: .; D gene: .; J gene: TRBJ1-5; CDR3 protein: CATRQDWDQPQHF; CDR3 DNA: TGTGCCACCAGACAGGATTGGGATCAGCCCCAGCATTTT
V gene: TRBV30; clone size: .; D gene: .; J gene: TRBJ2-7; CDR3 protein: CAWGRARGAYEQYF; CDR3 DNA: TGTGCCTGGGGGCGGGCGCGGGGAGCCTACGAGCAGTACTTC
V gene: TRBV7-8; clone size: .; D gene: TRBD1; J gene: TRBJ2-2; CDR3 protein: CASSRTGGAPGELFF; CDR3 DNA: TGTGCCAGCAGCCGGACAGGGGGCGCCCCCGGGGAGCTGTTTTTT
V gene: TRBV6-5; clone size: .; D gene: .; J gene: TRBJ1-2; CDR3 protein: CASRFQDYGYTF; CDR3 DNA: TGTGCCAGCCGGTTCCAAGACTATGGCTACACCTTC
V gene: TRBV11-3; clone size: .; D gene: .; J gene: TRBJ2-5; CDR3 protein: CASSADTQETQYF; CDR3 DNA: TGTGCCAGCAGCGCTGACACCCAAGAGACCCAGTACTTC
V gene: TRBV10-3; clone size: .; D gene: TRBD2; J gene: TRBJ2-1; CDR3 protein: CAISLAGGPNNEQFF; CDR3 DNA: TGTGCCATCAGCCTAGCGGGAGGGCCCAACAATGAGCAGTTCTTC
V gene: TRBV5-1; clone size: .; D gene: TRBD1; J gene: TRBJ1-2; CDR3 protein: CASSIPDRASGYTF; CDR3 DNA: TGCGCCAGCAGCATCCCGGACAGGGCTTCTGGCTACACCTTC
V gene: TRBV6-2/TRBV6-3; clone size: .; D gene: TRBD1; J gene: TRBJ2-3; CDR3 protein: CASSYGRQGADTQYF; CDR3 DNA: TGTGCCAGCAGTTACGGGCGACAGGGGGCAGATACGCAGTATTTT
V gene: TRBV3-1/TRBV3-2; clone size: .; D gene: TRBD1; J gene: TRBJ1-5; CDR3 protein: CASSTARGSQPQHF; CDR3 DNA: TGTGCCAGCTCCACAGCCAGGGGGAGTCAGCCCCAGCATTTT
V gene: TRBV6-5; clone size: .; D gene: .; J gene: TRBJ1-1; CDR3 protein: CASSLQLNTEAFF; CDR3 DNA: TGTGCCAGCAGTTTACAGTTGAACACTGAAGCTTTCTTT
V gene: TRBV14; clone size: .; D gene: .; J gene: TRBJ1-5; CDR3 protein: CASSQDTDQPQHF; CDR3 DNA: TGTGCCAGCAGCCAAGATACTGATCAGCCCCAGCATTTT